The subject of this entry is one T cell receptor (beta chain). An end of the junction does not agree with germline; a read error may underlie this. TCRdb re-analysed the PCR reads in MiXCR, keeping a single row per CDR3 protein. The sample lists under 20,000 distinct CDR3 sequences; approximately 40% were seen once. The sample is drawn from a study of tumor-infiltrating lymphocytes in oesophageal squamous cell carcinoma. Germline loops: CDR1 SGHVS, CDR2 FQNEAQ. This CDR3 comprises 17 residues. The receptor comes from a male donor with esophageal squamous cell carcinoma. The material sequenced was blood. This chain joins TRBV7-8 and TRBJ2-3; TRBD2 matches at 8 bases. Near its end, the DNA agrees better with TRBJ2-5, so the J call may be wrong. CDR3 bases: TGTGCCAGCAGCTTAAAAGGGACTAGGGACCCCCGAGAGGCCCAGTACTTC. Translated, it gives CASSLKGTRDPREAQYF.